This T cell receptor beta chain was retrieved from a study of T cells after yellow fever vaccination. In germline, CDR1 is MNHEY, CDR2 SVGAGI. V was trimmed by 2 bases and J by 4 bases, leaving 9 bases between them. This CDR3 is 14 amino acids long. A few counts support this clonotype. MiXCR was run by TCRdb on the 5' RACE reads, yielding one entry per CDR3 protein. Of some 320,000 distinct CDR3 sequences listed, 8.7% are singletons. This rearrangement joins TRBV6-5 to TRBJ1-3; D is undetermined. The TCR originated in a man aged 18 to 29 who received the YFV17D yellow fever vaccine. Sequencing used PBMCs, obtained on the day of the first yellow fever vaccination. CDR3 coding DNA: TGTGCCAGCAGTTACACCACCTTGGGAAACACCATATATTTT. Its translation is CASSYTTLGNTIYF.